This T cell receptor beta chain was retrieved from a study of vaccination effects on CD4 cells after COVID-19. On the study more broadly: After the second dose, samples were taken at median day 72.

About this clone: The antigen remains undetermined.

Repertoires were generated with immunoSEQ multiplex PCR, while TCRdb's copy carries only in-frame clones and drops some. The table shows 24,000 or so clones, with roughly four fifths occurring only once. There are 17 residues in the CDR3. Germline lookup yields CDR1 MNHEY and CDR2 SMNVEV (reference sequence). V dropped 2 bases and J dropped 2; count of bases not matched to a gene: 6. Antigen-specific CD4+ T cells were expanded (with viral peptide pools) by the ViraFEST assay ahead of sequencing. Culture proceeded for nine to ten days, and CD4+ T cells were then isolated. Everyone in the study got two shots of either the BNT162b2 or mRNA-1273 vaccine. Regarding the study as a whole: Vaccine- and infection-induced clones showed marked clonal contraction late following vaccination.

The TCR sequence derives from a human donor who received a COVID-19 vaccine. The V and J genes are TRBV27 and TRBJ2-3; TRBD2 agrees at 11 bases. This material consisted of CD4+ T cells from PBMCs cultured with HCoV-229E spike peptides, taken after COVID-19 vaccination. CDR3 residues: CASSLGTSGRLTDTQYF. CDR3 bases: TGTGCCAGCAGTTTAGGGACTAGCGGCAGACTCACAGATACGCAGTATTTT.